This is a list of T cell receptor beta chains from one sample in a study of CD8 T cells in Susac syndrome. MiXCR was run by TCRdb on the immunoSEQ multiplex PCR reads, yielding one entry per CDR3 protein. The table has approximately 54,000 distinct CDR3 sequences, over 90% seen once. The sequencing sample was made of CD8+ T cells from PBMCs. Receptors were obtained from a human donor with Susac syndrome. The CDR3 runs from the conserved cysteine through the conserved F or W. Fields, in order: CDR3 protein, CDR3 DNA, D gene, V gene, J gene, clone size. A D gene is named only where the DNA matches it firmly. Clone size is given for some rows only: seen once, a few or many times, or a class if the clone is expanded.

CASSESRVETQYF	TGTGCCAGCAGCGAAAGTCGGGTAGAGACCCAGTACTTC	-	TRBV7-9	TRBJ2-5	-
CATRIRGGRETQYF	TGTGCCACCAGAATACGCGGGGGACGAGAGACCCAGTACTTC	TRBD2	TRBV15	TRBJ2-5	-
CASSVGSNRETQYF	TGTGCCAGCAGCGTAGGTTCTAACCGGGAGACCCAGTACTTC	-	TRBV9	TRBJ2-5	-
CASSLSSAEAFF	TGCGCCAGCAGCTTGTCGAGCGCTGAAGCTTTCTTT	-	TRBV5-1	TRBJ1-1	-
CASSVEGLAGAFSYNEQFF	TGTGCCAGCAGCGTCGAGGGACTAGCGGGGGCCTTCTCCTACAATGAGCAGTTCTTC	TRBD2	TRBV9	TRBJ2-1	-
CASSLVGQSETQYF	TGTGCCAGCAGTTTAGTAGGACAATCGGAGACCCAGTACTTC	-	TRBV28	TRBJ2-5	-
CASSYGGGMPQHF	TGTGCCAGCAGTTACGGGGGGGGGATGCCCCAGCATTTT	-	TRBV6-5	TRBJ1-5	-
CASSQGIGSYGYTF	TGTGCCAGCAGCCAAGGGATCGGGAGCTATGGCTACACCTTC	-	TRBV7-9	TRBJ1-2	medium-sized
CAAQGPSRYNEQFF	TGTGCCGCGCAGGGACCCAGCCGTTACAATGAGCAGTTCTTC	-	TRBV6-5	TRBJ2-1	-
CASSLVGTTDTQYF	TGTGCCAGCAGCTTGGTGGGGACCACAGATACGCAGTATTTT	-	TRBV5-6	TRBJ2-3	-
CASSLSPPVEYSNQPQHF	TGTGCCAGCAGTTTATCGCCCCCAGTCGAGTATAGCAATCAGCCCCAGCATTTT	-	TRBV27	TRBJ1-5	-
CASSDSWGRDGYTF	TGTGCCAGCAGTGACTCGTGGGGCCGCGATGGCTACACCTTC	-	TRBV6-4	TRBJ1-2	-
CASSQGIGTPTEAFF	TGTGCCAGCAGCCAAGGTATAGGGACACCGACTGAAGCTTTCTTT	-	TRBV14	TRBJ1-1	-
CASSLYPRGYSSYEQYF	TGTGCCAGCAGCTTATACCCCCGGGGCTATAGCTCCTACGAGCAGTACTTC	-	TRBV7-6	TRBJ2-7	once
CASSQGQGVNTEAFF	TGCGCCAGCAGCCAAGGACAAGGAGTGAACACTGAAGCTTTCTTT	-	TRBV4-1	TRBJ1-1	-
CASSDSITVHTEAFF	TGTGCCAGCAGTGACTCGATCACGGTACACACTGAAGCTTTCTTT	-	TRBV6-4	TRBJ1-1	-
CATSREVSVGSENYGYTF	TGTGCCACCAGCAGAGAGGTTTCGGTCGGGTCAGAAAACTATGGCTACACCTTC	-	TRBV15	TRBJ1-2	-
CASRPRTGKNYGYTF	TGTGCCAGCAGACCGAGGACAGGGAAGAACTATGGCTACACCTTC	TRBD1	TRBV5-6	TRBJ1-2	-
CASSPPDRQETQYF	TGTGCCAGCAGCCCCCCGGACAGGCAAGAGACCCAGTACTTC	TRBD1	TRBV13	TRBJ2-5	-
CASSLGLAGGTDTQYF	TGTGCCAGCAGCTTAGGGCTAGCGGGGGGCACAGATACGCAGTATTTT	TRBD2	TRBV11-2	TRBJ2-3	-
CSASRDTQYF	TGCAGTGCGAGTAGAGATACGCAGTATTTT	-	TRBV20-1	TRBJ2-3	once
CASSKGDATNEKLFF	TGTGCCAGCAGCAAGGGGGATGCAACTAATGAAAAACTGTTTTTT	-	TRBV7-8	TRBJ1-4	-
CASSNRQGAEETQYF	TGTGCCAGCAGCAACCGACAGGGGGCGGAAGAGACCCAGTACTTC	TRBD1	TRBV7-9	TRBJ2-5	-
CSALRQGQMDTQYF	TGCAGTGCTCTACGACAGGGGCAGATGGATACGCAGTATTTT	TRBD1	TRBV20-1	TRBJ2-3	-
CASTELQGNSPLHF	TGTGCCAGCACCGAACTTCAGGGTAATTCACCCCTCCACTTT	-	TRBV13	TRBJ1-6	-
CASSSDRAQETQYF	TGTGCCAGCAGCTCTGACAGGGCTCAAGAGACCCAGTACTTC	TRBD1	TRBV13	TRBJ2-5	-
CASSQHRATNYGYTF	TGCGCCAGCAGCCAACACAGGGCAACTAACTATGGCTACACCTTC	-	TRBV4-3	TRBJ1-2	-
CASSVAGARYNEQFF	TGTGCCAGCAGCGTAGCGGGGGCCCGATACAATGAGCAGTTCTTC	-	TRBV9	TRBJ2-1	-
CASSQPESYEQYF	TGTGCCAGCAGCCAACCGGAATCCTACGAGCAGTACTTC	-	TRBV4-2	TRBJ2-7	-
CASSLATATQYF	TGTGCCAGCAGTTTAGCGACAGCCACGCAGTATTTT	-	TRBV12-3/TRBV12-4	TRBJ2-3	-
CASGGDTQYF	TGTGCCAGCGGTGGCGATACGCAGTATTTT	-	TRBV27	TRBJ2-3	-
CASSLFPGELFF	TGTGCCAGCAGTTTATTTCCCGGGGAGCTGTTTTTT	-	TRBV27	TRBJ2-2	-
CASSLEVAGVQETQYF	TGTGCCAGCAGCTTAGAAGTAGCGGGGGTCCAAGAGACCCAGTACTTC	TRBD2	TRBV7-2	TRBJ2-5	-
CASSQILQGSYEQYF	TGTGCCAGCAGCCAAATACTACAGGGTTCCTACGAGCAGTACTTC	-	TRBV4-2	TRBJ2-7	-
CASSPAWGDEAFF	TGTGCCAGCAGCCCAGCTTGGGGGGATGAAGCTTTCTTT	-	TRBV12-3/TRBV12-4	TRBJ1-1	-
CASSHSWGVDNEQFF	TGTGCCAGCAGTCACAGTTGGGGGGTGGACAATGAGCAGTTCTTC	-	TRBV28	TRBJ2-1	-
CASSFRQGGEKLFF	TGTGCCAGCAGTTTCCGACAGGGTGGAGAAAAACTGTTTTTT	TRBD1	TRBV6-2/TRBV6-3	TRBJ1-4	-
CARSLAEVGRAHNEQFF	TGTGCCAGAAGCTTGGCTGAGGTAGGTCGCGCACACAATGAGCAGTTCTTC	-	TRBV5-3	TRBJ2-1	-
CASSVGSNSYEQYF	TGTGCCAGCAGCGTAGGAAGCAACTCCTACGAGCAGTACTTC	-	TRBV9	TRBJ2-7	once
CASSQVPGGDTEAFF	TGTGCCAGCAGCCAAGTTCCAGGCGGGGACACTGAAGCTTTCTTT	-	TRBV14	TRBJ1-1	-
CSAEGDNYGYTF	TGCAGTGCTGAGGGCGACAATTATGGCTACACCTTC	-	TRBV20-1	TRBJ1-2	-
CAWSRRLRLSTDTQYF	TGTGCCTGGAGTCGGAGATTGCGGTTAAGCACAGATACGCAGTATTTT	-	TRBV30	TRBJ2-3	-
CATSPRAYNEQFF	TGTGCCACCAGCCCGAGGGCCTACAATGAGCAGTTCTTC	-	TRBV15	TRBJ2-1	-
CSAETYRGEAFF	TGCAGTGCCGAAACCTACAGGGGTGAAGCTTTCTTT	TRBD1	TRBV20-1	TRBJ1-1	-
CASSPGTSGSFGEQFF	TGTGCCAGCAGCCCTGGGACTAGCGGGTCCTTTGGGGAGCAGTTCTTC	TRBD2	TRBV9	TRBJ2-1	once
CASSGSGGAAEQYF	TGTGCCAGCAGCGGTAGCGGGGGGGCCGCTGAGCAGTACTTC	TRBD2	TRBV9	TRBJ2-7	-
CASSDGLAGPPDTQYF	TGTGCCAGCAGTGACGGACTAGCGGGCCCACCAGATACGCAGTATTTT	TRBD2	TRBV12-3/TRBV12-4	TRBJ2-3	-